This entry is about one TCR beta chain. CDR1 is LNHDA and CDR2 is SQIVND in the germline V gene (reference sequence). The length of the CDR3 is 16 residues. Trimming removed 5 bases from V and 6 bases from J, with 19 bases in between. In the authors' workflow: The authors estimated nucleated cell counts from reference gene primer amplification. Using immunoSEQ multiplex PCR, the repertoire was profiled, and TCRdb retains in-frame clones only, with some absent. That table is the source of V, J and clone size, and D and trimming were worked out from the DNA. The table shows some 120,000 clones, with approximately 88% occurring only once. The sample belongs to a study of blood T cell repertoires in COVID-19. On the study more broadly: There were acute and convalescent COVID-19 samples, and they came from the United States, Italy and Spain. Sources were T cells, B-cell-depleted T cells, or PBMCs; the material itself was cDNA or gDNA.

The rearrangement links TRBV19 to TRBJ1-4, with D maybe TRBD1 (5 bases). The source is a woman between 65 and 79 years old with acute or convalescent COVID-19. Sequenced sample: peripheral blood. CDR3 residues: CASSPRGRQPDEKLFF. The CDR3 DNA reads as TGTGCCAGTAGTCCGCGGGGCCGGCAACCAGATGAAAAACTGTTTTTT.